These 9 T cell receptor beta chains share one sample of origin, sequenced in a study of blood T cell repertoires in COVID-19. Sequenced by immunoSEQ multiplex PCR; TCRdb stores in-frame clones only, minus some. Among 60,000 to 85,000 clones listed, roughly 73% were seen once. The sequenced material came from peripheral blood. The source of these receptors is a woman aged 55-75 years with acute or convalescent COVID-19.

V and J are TRBV5-1 and TRBJ1-1; TRBD1 agrees at 11 bases. V trimming: 2 bases; J trimming: 2 bases; junction bases outside the gene matches: 5. The CDR3 consists of 16 residues. The germline CDR1 and CDR2 sequences are SGHRS and YFSETQ. This CDR3 is CASSFTGTGGNTEAFF. The CDR3 DNA reads TGCGCCAGCAGCTTTACCGGGACAGGGGGAAACACTGAAGCTTTCTTT.

The rearrangement uses TRBV3-1 (or the pseudogene TRBV3-2) and TRBJ1-2; TRBD1 might be the D (5 bases). The germline gives CDR1 LGHDT, CDR2 YNNKEL (reference sequence). V lost 4 bases and J lost 7, with 16 bases in between. The length of the CDR3 is 14 residues. The CDR3 protein is CASSLGRAGSGYTF. As DNA, the CDR3 is TGTGCCAGCAGCCTAGGACGGGCAGGGTCTGGCTACACCTTC.

This chain uses TRBV7-2 with TRBJ2-5; 11 positions match TRBD1. V was clipped by 3 bases and J by 2 bases; unmatched bases: 11. The CDR3 loop spans 18 amino acids. Germline V gives CDR1 SGHTA, CDR2 FQGNSA. CDR3 DNA: TGTGCCAGCAGCTTGAGCCCCCCGGGGGACAGGGGGCAAGAGACCCAGTACTTC. It specifies CASSLSPPGDRGQETQYF.

The chain employs TRBV4-3 and TRBJ2-7; D is unresolved. The CDR3 runs 18 residues. Germline values: CDR1 LGHNA, CDR2 YSLEER. Trimming cost V 0 bases and J 2 bases, with 20 bases left between them. The CDR3 protein is CASSQELRFAANAYEQYF. The CDR3 region has the DNA TGCGCCAGCAGCCAAGAATTACGCTTCGCAGCGAACGCCTACGAGCAGTACTTC.

CDR3 bases: TGTGCCTGGAACAGGGATAGGTACGAGCAGTACTTC. Protein sequence: CAWNRDRYEQYF. The chain combines TRBV30 with TRBJ2-7, with D tentatively TRBD1 (6 bases). CDR3 length: 12 residues. The germline CDR1 and CDR2 sequences are GTSNPN and SVGIG (reference sequence). Deletions cut 4 bases from V and 4 bases from J, with 11 bases between.

This clone was found once. The gene calls are TRBV10-3 and TRBJ2-5; D perhaps matches TRBD2 (5 bases). V was clipped by 6 bases and J by 2 bases, with 10 bases between them. In germline, CDR1 is ENHRY, CDR2 SYGVKD. CDR3 length: 13 residues. This chain's CDR3 is CAIRAGSQETQYF. The CDR3 nucleotides read TGTGCCATCAGGGCGGGTTCGCAAGAGACCCAGTACTTC.

The rearrangement links TRBV6-5 to TRBJ2-7; the match to TRBD1 covers 8 bases. The CDR3 totals 14 residues. Germline assignment: CDR1 MNHEY and CDR2 SVGAGI. Trimming removed 4 bases from V and 5 bases from J; junction bases left unmatched: 7. CDR3 protein: CASSSLGQGDEQYF. The CDR3 DNA sequence: TGTGCCAGCAGTTCCCTCGGACAGGGCGACGAGCAGTACTTC.

The chain joins TRBV18 to TRBJ2-3; 8 positions match TRBD2. Germline-derived CDR1 and CDR2 are KGHSH and LQKENI. This CDR3 is 16 amino acids long. Trimming at V came to 6 bases and at J to 2 bases, leaving 10 bases not matched to a gene. The DNA for the CDR3 is TGTGCCAGCTCCCGGGAGCGGGGGCCCTACACAGATACGCAGTATTTT. It encodes CASSRERGPYTDTQYF.

This chain connects TRBV29-1 to TRBJ1-4; maybe TRBD1 (6 bases). Trimming took off 4 bases at V and 5 bases at J, with 14 bases between the two ends. The germline CDR1 and CDR2 sequences are SQVTM and ANQGSEA. This CDR3 is 14 amino acids long. The CDR3 here is CSVARGHLNEKLFF. The CDR3 DNA is TGCAGCGTTGCCAGGGGACACCTCAATGAAAAACTGTTTTTT. The complete variable domain, with remaining parts taken from reference TRBV29-1 and TRBJ1-4, reads SAVISQKPSRDICQRGTSLTIQCQVDSQVTMMFWYRQQPGQSLTLIATANQGSEATYESGFVIDKFPISRPNLTFSTLTVSNMSPEDSSIYLCSVARGHLNEKLFFGSGTQLSVL.